The rows below give T cell receptor beta chains drawn from one sample of a study of blood T cell repertoires in COVID-19. TCRdb's copy holds only in-frame clones and misses some; the assay was immunoSEQ multiplex PCR. The sample yields some 300,000 clones, 88% seen once. What was sequenced was PBMCs or T cells enriched from blood (not recorded which). These TCRs come from a woman aged 25 to 39 who had recovered from COVID-19. Both conserved end residues are part of each CDR3. D genes are given only for firm matches.

v_call: TRBV11-2
d_call: .
j_call: TRBJ2-1
cdr3_nt: TGTGCCAGCAGCTTATTGGATCTGGCGGGGGCCCACAATGAGCAGTTCTTC
cdr3_aa: CASSLLDLAGAHNEQFF

v_call: TRBV7-3
d_call: TRBD2
j_call: TRBJ2-7
cdr3_nt: TGTGCCAGCAGCCTAGGCGGGGGTGGCGACGAGCAGTACTTC
cdr3_aa: CASSLGGGGDEQYF

v_call: TRBV18
d_call: .
j_call: TRBJ1-5
cdr3_nt: TGTGCCAGCTCGCCTACTCCTGCTTCCGACAATCAGCCCCAGCATTTT
cdr3_aa: CASSPTPASDNQPQHF

v_call: TRBV5-4
d_call: TRBD2
j_call: TRBJ2-3
cdr3_nt: TGTGCCAGCAGCTTGATTCGGGGGGCAGATACGCAGTATTTT
cdr3_aa: CASSLIRGADTQYF

v_call: TRBV9
d_call: TRBD2
j_call: TRBJ2-3
cdr3_nt: TGTGCCAGCAGCGTCAGAGCGGGGGGGCCGACAGATACGCAGTATTTT
cdr3_aa: CASSVRAGGPTDTQYF

v_call: TRBV6-2/TRBV6-3
d_call: .
j_call: TRBJ1-1
cdr3_nt: TGTGCCAGCATCCCGGTCGGGGGGACTGAAGCTTTCTTT
cdr3_aa: CASIPVGGTEAFF

v_call: TRBV7-3
d_call: .
j_call: TRBJ2-7
cdr3_nt: TGTGCCAGCAGCAAAACCGACAGATACGAGCAGTACTTC
cdr3_aa: CASSKTDRYEQYF

v_call: TRBV4-1
d_call: .
j_call: TRBJ1-2
cdr3_nt: TGCGCCAGCAGCCAAGAAGACACCCGATCCTATGGCTACACCTTC
cdr3_aa: CASSQEDTRSYGYTF

v_call: TRBV10-3
d_call: TRBD1
j_call: TRBJ1-6
cdr3_nt: TGTGCCATCAGTCTCGGACAGGGCCCTTTGGGGTCACCCCTCCACTTT
cdr3_aa: CAISLGQGPLGSPLHF

v_call: TRBV27
d_call: .
j_call: TRBJ1-2
cdr3_nt: TGTGCCAGCAGTTTGGTACAGGGCTCCAACTATGGCTACACCTTC
cdr3_aa: CASSLVQGSNYGYTF

v_call: TRBV5-6
d_call: .
j_call: TRBJ1-5
cdr3_nt: TGTGCCAGCAGCTTGGGGCCCGCCGATCAGCCCCAGCATTTT
cdr3_aa: CASSLGPADQPQHF